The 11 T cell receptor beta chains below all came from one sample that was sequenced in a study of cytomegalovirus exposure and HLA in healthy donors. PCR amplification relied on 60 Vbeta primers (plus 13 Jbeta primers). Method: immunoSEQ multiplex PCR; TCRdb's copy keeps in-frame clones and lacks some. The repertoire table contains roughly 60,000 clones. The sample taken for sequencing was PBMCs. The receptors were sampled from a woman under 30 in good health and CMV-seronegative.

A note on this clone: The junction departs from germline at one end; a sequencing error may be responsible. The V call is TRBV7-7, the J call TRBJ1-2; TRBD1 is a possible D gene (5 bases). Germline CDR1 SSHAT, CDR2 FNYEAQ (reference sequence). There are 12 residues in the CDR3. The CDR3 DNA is TGTGCTAGCAGCCGAACGGGGGGAGGGTGCACCTTC. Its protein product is CASSRTGGGCTF.

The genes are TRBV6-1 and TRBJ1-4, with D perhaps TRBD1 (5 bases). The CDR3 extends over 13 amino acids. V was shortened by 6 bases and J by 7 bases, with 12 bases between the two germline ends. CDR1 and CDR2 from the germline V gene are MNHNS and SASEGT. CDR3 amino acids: CASRTATGEKLFF. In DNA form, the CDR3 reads TGTGCCAGCAGGACAGCGACCGGTGAAAAACTGTTTTTT.

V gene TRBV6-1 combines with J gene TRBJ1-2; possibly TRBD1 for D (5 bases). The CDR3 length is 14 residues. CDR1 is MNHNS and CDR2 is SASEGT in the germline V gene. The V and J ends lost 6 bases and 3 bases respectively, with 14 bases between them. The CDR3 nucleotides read TGTGCCAGCAGGGCTCTCGGGGGGGACTATGGCTACACCTTC. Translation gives CASRALGGDYGYTF.

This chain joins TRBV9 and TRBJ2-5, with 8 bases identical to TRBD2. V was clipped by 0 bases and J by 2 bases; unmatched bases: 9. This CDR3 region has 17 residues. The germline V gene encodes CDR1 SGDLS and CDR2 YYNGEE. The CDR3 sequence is CASSVAGSGGPQETQYF. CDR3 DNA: TGTGCCAGCAGCGTAGCTGGAAGCGGGGGCCCACAAGAGACCCAGTACTTC. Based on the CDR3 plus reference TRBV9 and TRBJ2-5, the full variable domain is DSGVTQTPKHLITATGQRVTLRCSPRSGDLSVYWYQQSLDQGLQFLIQYYNGEERAKGNILERFSAQQFPDLHSELNLSSLELGDSALYFCASSVAGSGGPQETQYFGPGTRLLVL.

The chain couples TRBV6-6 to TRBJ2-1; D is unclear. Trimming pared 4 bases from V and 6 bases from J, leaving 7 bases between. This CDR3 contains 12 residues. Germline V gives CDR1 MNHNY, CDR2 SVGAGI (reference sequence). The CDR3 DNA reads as TGTGCCAGCAGTTTTCTCAGCAATGAGCAGTTCTTC. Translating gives CASSFLSNEQFF.

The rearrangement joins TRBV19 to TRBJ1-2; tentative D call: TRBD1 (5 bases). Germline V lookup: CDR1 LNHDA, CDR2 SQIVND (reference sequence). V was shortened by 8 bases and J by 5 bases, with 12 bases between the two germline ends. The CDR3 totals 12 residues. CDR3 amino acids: CASSQGRYGYTF. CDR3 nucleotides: TGTGCCAGTTCTCAGGGTAGATATGGCTACACCTTC.

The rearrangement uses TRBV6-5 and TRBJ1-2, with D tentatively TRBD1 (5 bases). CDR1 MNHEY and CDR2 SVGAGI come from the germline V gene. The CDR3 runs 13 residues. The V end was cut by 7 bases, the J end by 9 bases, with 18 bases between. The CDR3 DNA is TGTGCCAGCAAATTGTGGGGGGAGGAGAGCTACACCTTC. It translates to CASKLWGEESYTF.

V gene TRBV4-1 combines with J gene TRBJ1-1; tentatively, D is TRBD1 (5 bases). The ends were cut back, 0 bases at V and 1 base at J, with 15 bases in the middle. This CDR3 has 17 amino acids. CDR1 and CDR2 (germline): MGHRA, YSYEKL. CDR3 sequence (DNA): TGCGCCAGCAGCCAAGAAGGCCCGCAGGGATGGAACACTGAAGCTTTCTTT. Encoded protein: CASSQEGPQGWNTEAFF.

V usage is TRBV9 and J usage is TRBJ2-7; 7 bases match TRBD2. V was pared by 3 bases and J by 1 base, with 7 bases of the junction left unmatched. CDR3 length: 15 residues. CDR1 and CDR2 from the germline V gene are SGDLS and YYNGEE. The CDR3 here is CASSASSGPSYEQYF. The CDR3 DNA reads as TGTGCCAGCAGCGCATCTAGCGGCCCTTCCTACGAGCAGTACTTC.

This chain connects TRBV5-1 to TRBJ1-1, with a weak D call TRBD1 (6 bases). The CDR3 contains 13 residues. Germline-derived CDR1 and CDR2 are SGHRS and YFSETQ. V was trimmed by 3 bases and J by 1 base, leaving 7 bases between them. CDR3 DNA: TGCGCCAGCAGCTCGACAGGGAACACTGAAGCTTTCTTT. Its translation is CASSSTGNTEAFF.

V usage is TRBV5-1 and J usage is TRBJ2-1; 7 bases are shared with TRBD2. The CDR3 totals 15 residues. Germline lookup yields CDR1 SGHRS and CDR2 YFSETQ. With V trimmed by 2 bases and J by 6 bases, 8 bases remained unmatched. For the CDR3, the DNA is TGCGCCAGCAGCTTATCATCGACTAGCAGCAATGAGCAGTTCTTC. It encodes CASSLSSTSSNEQFF.